What follows describes a single T cell receptor (beta chain). This specimen comes from a study of OX40 agonist ivuxolimab in advanced cancers. Study at large: Patients were treated with ivuxolimab, an agonistic anti-OX40 (CD134) antibody.

The data were produced by immunoSEQ multiplex PCR, yet TCRdb's version contains in-frame clones alone and is incomplete. This sample has tens of thousands of clones, with 70% to 90% found just once. V was shortened by 5 bases and J by 0 bases, with 11 bases between the two germline ends. CDR1 MNHEY and CDR2 SVGAGI come from the germline V gene. The CDR3 extends over 14 amino acids. The TCR sequence derives from an adult with an advanced solid tumor such as melanoma, head and neck, liver or kidney cancer. Specimen: CD4+ or CD8+ T cells sorted from blood, collected in a trial of the OX40 agonist ivuxolimab. V usage is TRBV6-5 and J usage is TRBJ2-7; a weak D match, TRBD2 (5 bases). In DNA form, the CDR3 reads TGTGCCAGCAGTCTCGGGGTGAGCTCCTACGAGCAGTACTTC. This gives the protein CASSLGVSSYEQYF.